These T cell receptor beta chains were read from a single sample in a study of cytomegalovirus exposure and HLA in healthy donors. The table came from immunoSEQ multiplex PCR; TCRdb's copy has only in-frame clones and leaves some out. The table has roughly 93,000 clones, around two thirds seen once. Sequenced: PBMCs. The receptors stem from a male donor in good health and CMV-seronegative. Both conserved end residues are part of each CDR3. Each record gives: J gene, V gene, D gene, clone size, CDR3 DNA, CDR3 protein. A D gene is named only where the DNA matches it firmly. Not all rows give a size; the values are once, few, many and, for expanded clones, a class.

TRBJ1-2 TRBV7-2 . . TGTGCCAGCAGCTTATATGGATTTGGGAAACAGGGCGGCTACACCTTC CASSLYGFGKQGGYTF
TRBJ2-7 TRBV25-1 TRBD2 . TGTGCCAGCAGTGAAGCCGGGACTAGCGTACACGAGCAGTACTTC CASSEAGTSVHEQYF
TRBJ2-5 TRBV7-9 . . TGTGCCAGCAGCTTTAAACAAGAGACCCAGTACTTC CASSFKQETQYF
TRBJ2-2 TRBV5-1 TRBD2 few TGCGCCAGCAGCTCTAGCGGGATGGGCGGGGAGCTGTTTTTT CASSSSGMGGELFF
TRBJ2-1 TRBV25-1 TRBD2 . TGTGCCAGCAGTGAAACTAGCGGGAGGGCAGTCAATGAGCAGTTCTTC CASSETSGRAVNEQFF
TRBJ1-2 TRBV1 . once TGCACCAGCAGCCAAGTATTGCGGAGCCGCTATGGCTACACCTTC CTSSQVLRSRYGYTF
TRBJ2-1 TRBV4-2 TRBD2 . TGTGCCAGCAGTCTCTGGACTAGCGGCAATGAGCAGTTCTTC CASSLWTSGNEQFF
TRBJ1-1 TRBV28 TRBD1 . TGTGCCAGCAGTTTACCCACCGGGACAGGGGCTGAAGCTTTCTTT CASSLPTGTGAEAFF
TRBJ2-7 TRBV13 TRBD2 few TGTGCCAGCAGCTTAAGGGCTAGCGGTTCCTACGAGCAGTACTTC CASSLRASGSYEQYF
TRBJ1-5 TRBV5-6 . . TGTGCCAGCAGCTTGCTCCAGAATAGCAATCAGCCCCAGCATTTT CASSLLQNSNQPQHF
TRBJ2-7 TRBV5-8 TRBD2 once TGTGCCAGCAGCTTTAGCGGGGAGTGGGGTTACGAGCAGTACTTC CASSFSGEWGYEQYF
TRBJ2-7 TRBV27 . once TGTGCCAGCGGGGGGATTTCGGGCCTCAAATCCTACGAGCAGTACTTC CASGGISGLKSYEQYF
TRBJ2-5 TRBV4-3 . . TGCGCCAGCAGCCCGTCGGGTAGCGGAGGCGGGGAGACCCAGTACTTC CASSPSGSGGGETQYF
TRBJ2-3 TRBV27 . . TGTGCCAGCAGTTTTTACGGGGGAACCGAGGCAGATACGCAGTATTTT CASSFYGGTEADTQYF
TRBJ2-7 TRBV27 . once TGTGCCAGCAGCCCCTCTTTAGGGGGAGCAGGCGAGCAGTACTTC CASSPSLGGAGEQYF
TRBJ1-1 TRBV28 . . TGTGCCAGCAGTTTTACAGGGAGGAACACTGAAGCTTTCTTT CASSFTGRNTEAFF
TRBJ2-4 TRBV2 . . TGTGCCAGCAGTGAAGGGCGGGACATTCAGTACTTC CASSEGRDIQYF